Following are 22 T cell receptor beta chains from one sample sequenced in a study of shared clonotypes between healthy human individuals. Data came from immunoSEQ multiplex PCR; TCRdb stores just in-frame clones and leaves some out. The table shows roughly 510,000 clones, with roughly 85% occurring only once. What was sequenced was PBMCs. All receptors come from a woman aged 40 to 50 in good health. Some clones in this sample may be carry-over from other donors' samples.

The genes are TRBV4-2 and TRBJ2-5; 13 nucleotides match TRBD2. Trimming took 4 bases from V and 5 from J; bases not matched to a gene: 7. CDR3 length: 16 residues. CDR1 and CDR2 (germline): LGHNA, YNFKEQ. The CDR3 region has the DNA TGTGCCAGCAGCCTCAGGACTAGCGGGAGTAGGGAGACCCAGTACTTC. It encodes CASSLRTSGSRETQYF.

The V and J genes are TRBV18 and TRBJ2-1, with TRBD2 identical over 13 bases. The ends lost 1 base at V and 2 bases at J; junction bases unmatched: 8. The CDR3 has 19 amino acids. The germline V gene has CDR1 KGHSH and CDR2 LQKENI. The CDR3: CASSPQGLAGMGTYNEQFF. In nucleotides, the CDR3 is TGTGCCAGCTCACCACAGGGACTAGCGGGAATGGGGACCTACAATGAGCAGTTCTTC.

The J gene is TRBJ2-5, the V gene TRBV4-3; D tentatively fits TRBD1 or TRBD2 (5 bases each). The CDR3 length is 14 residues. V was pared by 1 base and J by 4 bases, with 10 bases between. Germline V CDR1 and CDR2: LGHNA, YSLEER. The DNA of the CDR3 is TGCGCCAGCAGCCAAGCCGCAGGGAGAGAGACCCAGTACTTC. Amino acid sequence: CASSQAAGRETQYF.

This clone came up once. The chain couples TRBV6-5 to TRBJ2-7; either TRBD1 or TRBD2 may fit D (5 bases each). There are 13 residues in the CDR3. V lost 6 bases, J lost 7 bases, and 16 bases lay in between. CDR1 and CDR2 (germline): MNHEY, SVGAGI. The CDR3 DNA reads TGTGCCAGCAGCAAAGGGACCCCTTGGGAGCAGTACTTC. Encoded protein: CASSKGTPWEQYF.

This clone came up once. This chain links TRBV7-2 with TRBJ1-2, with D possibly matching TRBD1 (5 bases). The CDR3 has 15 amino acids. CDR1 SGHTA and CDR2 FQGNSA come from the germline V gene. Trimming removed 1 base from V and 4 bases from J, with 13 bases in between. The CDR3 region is CASSLDTGLTYGYTF. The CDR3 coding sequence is TGTGCCAGCAGCTTAGATACAGGTCTTACCTATGGCTACACCTTC.

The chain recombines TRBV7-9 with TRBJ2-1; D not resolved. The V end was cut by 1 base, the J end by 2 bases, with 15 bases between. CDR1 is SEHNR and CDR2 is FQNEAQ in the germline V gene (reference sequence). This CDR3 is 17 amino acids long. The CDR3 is CASSLGVTKPPYNEQFF. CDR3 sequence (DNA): TGTGCCAGCAGCTTAGGAGTCACCAAACCACCCTACAATGAGCAGTTCTTC. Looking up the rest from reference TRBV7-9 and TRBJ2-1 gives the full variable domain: DTGVSQNPRHKITKRGQNVTFRCDPISEHNRLYWYRQTLGQGPEFLTYFQNEAQLEKSRLLSDRFSAERPKGSFSTLEIQRTEQGDSAMYLCASSLGVTKPPYNEQFFGPGTRLTVL.

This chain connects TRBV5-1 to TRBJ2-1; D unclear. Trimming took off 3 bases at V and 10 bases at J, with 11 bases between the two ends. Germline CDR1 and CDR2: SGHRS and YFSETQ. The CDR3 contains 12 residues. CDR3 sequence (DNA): TGCGCCAGCAGCTCTGGAGCTTCAGAGCAGTTCTTC. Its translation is CASSSGASEQFF.

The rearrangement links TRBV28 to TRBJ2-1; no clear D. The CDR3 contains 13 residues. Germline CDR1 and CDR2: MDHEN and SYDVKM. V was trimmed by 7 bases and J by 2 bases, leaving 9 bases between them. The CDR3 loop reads CASTEAAYNEQFF. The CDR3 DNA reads TGTGCCAGCACTGAGGCAGCCTACAATGAGCAGTTCTTC.

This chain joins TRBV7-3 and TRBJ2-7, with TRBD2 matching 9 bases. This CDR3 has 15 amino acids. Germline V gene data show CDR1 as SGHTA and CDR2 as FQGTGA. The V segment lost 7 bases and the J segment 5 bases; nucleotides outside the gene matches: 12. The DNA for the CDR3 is TGTGCCAGCAACTTTAGCGGGAGAGGTAAGAACGAGCAGTACTTC. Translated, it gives CASNFSGRGKNEQYF.

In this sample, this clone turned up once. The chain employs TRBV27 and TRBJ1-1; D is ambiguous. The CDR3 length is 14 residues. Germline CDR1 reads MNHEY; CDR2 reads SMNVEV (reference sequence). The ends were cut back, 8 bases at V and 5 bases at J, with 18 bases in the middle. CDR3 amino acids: CASFKQSIDTEAFF. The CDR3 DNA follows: TGTGCCAGCTTTAAACAATCGATCGATACTGAAGCTTTCTTT.

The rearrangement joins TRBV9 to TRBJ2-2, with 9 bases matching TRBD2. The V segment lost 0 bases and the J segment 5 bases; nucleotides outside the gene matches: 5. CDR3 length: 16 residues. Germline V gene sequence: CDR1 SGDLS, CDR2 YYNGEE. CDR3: CASSVGSSGITGELFF. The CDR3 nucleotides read TGTGCCAGCAGCGTAGGTTCTAGCGGGATTACCGGGGAGCTGTTTTTT.

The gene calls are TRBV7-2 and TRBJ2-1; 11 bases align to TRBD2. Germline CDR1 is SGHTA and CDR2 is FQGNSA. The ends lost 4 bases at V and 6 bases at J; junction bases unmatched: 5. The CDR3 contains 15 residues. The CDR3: CASSYTSGSSNEQFF. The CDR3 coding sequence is TGTGCCAGCAGCTATACTAGCGGGAGTAGCAATGAGCAGTTCTTC.

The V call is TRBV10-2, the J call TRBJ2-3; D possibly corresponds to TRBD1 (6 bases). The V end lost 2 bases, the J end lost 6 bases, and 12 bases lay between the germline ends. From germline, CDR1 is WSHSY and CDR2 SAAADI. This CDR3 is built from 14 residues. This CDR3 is CASSEPQRGDTQYF. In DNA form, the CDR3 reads TGCGCCAGCAGTGAGCCCCAAAGGGGGGATACGCAGTATTTT.

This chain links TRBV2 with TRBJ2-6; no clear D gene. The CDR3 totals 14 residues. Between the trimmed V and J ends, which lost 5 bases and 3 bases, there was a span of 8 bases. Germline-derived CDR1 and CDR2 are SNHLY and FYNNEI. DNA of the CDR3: TGTGCCAGCAGTTCTGGCGGTGGGGCCAACGTCCTGACTTTC. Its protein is CASSSGGGANVLTF.

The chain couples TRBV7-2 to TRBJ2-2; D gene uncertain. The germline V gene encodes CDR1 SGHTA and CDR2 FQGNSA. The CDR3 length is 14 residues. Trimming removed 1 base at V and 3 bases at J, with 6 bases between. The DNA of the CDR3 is TGTGCCAGCAGCTTAGGGTGGGACACCGGGGAGCTGTTTTTT. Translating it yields CASSLGWDTGELFF.

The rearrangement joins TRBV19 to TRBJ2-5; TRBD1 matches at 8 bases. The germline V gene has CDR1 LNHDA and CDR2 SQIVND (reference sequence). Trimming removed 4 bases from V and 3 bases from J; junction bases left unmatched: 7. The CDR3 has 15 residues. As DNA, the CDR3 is TGTGCCAGTAGTAACCAAAAGACAGGGGAAGAGACCCAGTACTTC. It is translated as CASSNQKTGEETQYF.

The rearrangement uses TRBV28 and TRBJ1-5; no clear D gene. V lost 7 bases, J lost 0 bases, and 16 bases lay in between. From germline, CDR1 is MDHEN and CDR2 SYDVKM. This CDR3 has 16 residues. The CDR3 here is CASTRGRRTSNQPQHF. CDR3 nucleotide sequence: TGTGCCAGCACCCGCGGCAGGAGGACTAGCAATCAGCCCCAGCATTTT.

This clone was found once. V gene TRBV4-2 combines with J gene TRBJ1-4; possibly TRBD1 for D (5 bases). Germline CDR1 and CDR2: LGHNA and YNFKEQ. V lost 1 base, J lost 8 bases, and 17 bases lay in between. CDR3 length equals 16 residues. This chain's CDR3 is CASSQVVLQGEEKLFF. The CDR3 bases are TGTGCCAGCAGCCAAGTAGTTTTACAAGGGGAGGAAAAACTGTTTTTT.

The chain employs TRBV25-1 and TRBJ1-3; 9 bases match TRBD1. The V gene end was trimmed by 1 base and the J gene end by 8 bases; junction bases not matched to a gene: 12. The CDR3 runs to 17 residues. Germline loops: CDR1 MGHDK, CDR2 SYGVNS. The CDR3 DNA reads TGTGCCAGCAGTGAATCTAATACCGGGACAGGGAGGGACACCATATATTTT. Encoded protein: CASSESNTGTGRDTIYF. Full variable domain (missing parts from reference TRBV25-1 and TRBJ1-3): EADIYQTPRYLVIGTGKKITLECSQTMGHDKMYWYQQDPGMELHLIHYSYGVNSTEKGDLSSESTVSRIRTEHFPLTLESARPSHTSQYLCASSESNTGTGRDTIYFGEGSWLTVV.

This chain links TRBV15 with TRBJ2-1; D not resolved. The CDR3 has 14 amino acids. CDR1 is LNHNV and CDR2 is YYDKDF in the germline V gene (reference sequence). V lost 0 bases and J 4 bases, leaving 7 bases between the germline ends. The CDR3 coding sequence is TGTGCCACCAGCAGAGATCGCTATTACAATGAGCAGTTCTTC. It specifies CATSRDRYYNEQFF.

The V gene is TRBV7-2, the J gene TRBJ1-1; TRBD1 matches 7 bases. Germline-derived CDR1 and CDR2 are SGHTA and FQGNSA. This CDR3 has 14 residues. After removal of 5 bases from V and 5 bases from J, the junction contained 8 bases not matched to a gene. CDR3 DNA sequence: TGTGCCAGCAGCAGATCACAGGGGTGGACTGAAGCTTTCTTT. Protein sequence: CASSRSQGWTEAFF.

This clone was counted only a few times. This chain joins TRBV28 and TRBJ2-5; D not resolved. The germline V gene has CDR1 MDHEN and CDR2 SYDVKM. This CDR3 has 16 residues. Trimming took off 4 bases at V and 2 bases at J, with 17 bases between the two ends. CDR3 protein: CASSSLLGRKQETQYF. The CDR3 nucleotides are TGTGCCAGCAGTTCCCTCCTCGGACGGAAACAAGAGACCCAGTACTTC.